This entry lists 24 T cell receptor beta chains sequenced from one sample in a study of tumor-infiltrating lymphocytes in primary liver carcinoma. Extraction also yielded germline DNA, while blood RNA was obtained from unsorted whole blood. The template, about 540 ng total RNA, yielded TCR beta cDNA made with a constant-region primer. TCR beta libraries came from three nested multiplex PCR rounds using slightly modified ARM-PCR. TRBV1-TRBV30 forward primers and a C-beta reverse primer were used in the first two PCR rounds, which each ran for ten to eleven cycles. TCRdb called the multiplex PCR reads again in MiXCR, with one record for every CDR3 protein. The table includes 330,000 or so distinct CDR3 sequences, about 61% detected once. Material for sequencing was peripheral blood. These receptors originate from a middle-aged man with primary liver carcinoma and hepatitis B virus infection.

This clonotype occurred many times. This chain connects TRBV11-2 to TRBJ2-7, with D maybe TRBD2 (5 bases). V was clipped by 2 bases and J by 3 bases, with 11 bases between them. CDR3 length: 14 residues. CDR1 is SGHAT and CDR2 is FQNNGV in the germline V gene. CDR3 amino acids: CASSLWSGNYEQYF. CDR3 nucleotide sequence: TGTGCCAGCAGCTTATGGTCGGGAAACTACGAGCAGTACTTC.

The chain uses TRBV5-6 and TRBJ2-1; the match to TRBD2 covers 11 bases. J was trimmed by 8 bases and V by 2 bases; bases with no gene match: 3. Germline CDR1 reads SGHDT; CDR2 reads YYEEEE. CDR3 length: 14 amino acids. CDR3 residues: CASSLGLAGDEQFF. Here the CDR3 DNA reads TGTGCCAGCAGCTTAGGACTAGCGGGCGATGAGCAGTTCTTC.

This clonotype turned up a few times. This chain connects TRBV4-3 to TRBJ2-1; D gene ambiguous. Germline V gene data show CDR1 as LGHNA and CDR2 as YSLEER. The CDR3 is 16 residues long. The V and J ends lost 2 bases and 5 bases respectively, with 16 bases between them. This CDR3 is CASSQFPPPADNEQFF. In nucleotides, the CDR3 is TGCGCCAGCAGCCAATTCCCCCCCCCGGCGGACAATGAGCAGTTCTTC.

As DNA, the CDR3 is TGCAGCGTTGGCGTACAGGGTAGTGAACAGTTCTTC. Translation: CSVGVQGSEQFF. This rearrangement joins TRBV29-1 to TRBJ2-1; D possibly corresponds to TRBD1 (6 bases). Trimming left V 4 bases short and J 13 bases short, with 17 bases between. The CDR3 is 12 residues long. The germline V gene encodes CDR1 SQVTM and CDR2 ANQGSEA.

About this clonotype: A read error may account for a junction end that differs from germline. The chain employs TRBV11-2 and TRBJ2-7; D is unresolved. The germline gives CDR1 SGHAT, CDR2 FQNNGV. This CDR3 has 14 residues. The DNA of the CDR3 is TGTGCCAGCAACTTAGGTCCCACAACCTACGGGCAGTACTTC. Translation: CASNLGPTTYGQYF.

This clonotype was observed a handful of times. CDR3 sequence: CAISESIGPPRPNYGYTF. The CDR3 DNA reads as TGTGCCATCAGTGAGTCGATCGGACCCCCAAGGCCAAACTATGGCTACACCTTC. The rearrangement joins TRBV10-3 to TRBJ1-2; D gene ambiguous. CDR1 is ENHRY and CDR2 is SYGVKD in the germline V gene. The length of the CDR3 is 18 residues. The ends were cut back, 0 bases at V and 2 bases at J, with 19 bases in the middle.

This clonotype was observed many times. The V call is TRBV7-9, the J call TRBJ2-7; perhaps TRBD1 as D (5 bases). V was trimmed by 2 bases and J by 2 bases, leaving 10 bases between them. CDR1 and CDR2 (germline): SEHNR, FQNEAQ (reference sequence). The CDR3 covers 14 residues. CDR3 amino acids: CASSLMSGPYEQYF. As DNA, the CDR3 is TGTGCCAGCAGCTTAATGTCAGGGCCCTACGAGCAGTACTTC.

The CDR3 DNA reads as TGCGCCAGCAGCTCCCGACTAGCGGACGAGCAGTACTTC. It is translated as CASSSRLADEQYF. The chain joins TRBV5-1 to TRBJ2-7, with 9 positions matching TRBD2. This CDR3 is built from 13 residues. The germline gives CDR1 SGHRS, CDR2 YFSETQ. V gave up 3 bases and J gave up 5 bases; unmatched junction bases: 3. The full variable domain, in which reference TRBV5-1 and TRBJ2-7 provide the parts outside the CDR3, is KAGVTQTPRYLIKTRGQQVTLSCSPISGHRSVSWYQQTPGQGLQFLFEYFSETQRNKGNFPGRFSGRQFSNSRSEMNVSTLELGDSALYLCASSSRLADEQYFGPGTRLTVT.

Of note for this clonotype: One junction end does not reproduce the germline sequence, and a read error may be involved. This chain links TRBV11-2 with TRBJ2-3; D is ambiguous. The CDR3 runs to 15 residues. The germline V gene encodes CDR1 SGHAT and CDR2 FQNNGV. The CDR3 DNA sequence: TGTACCAGCAGCTTAAACGGTGGCCACGGTGGTACGCAGTATTTT. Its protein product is CTSSLNGGHGGTQYF.

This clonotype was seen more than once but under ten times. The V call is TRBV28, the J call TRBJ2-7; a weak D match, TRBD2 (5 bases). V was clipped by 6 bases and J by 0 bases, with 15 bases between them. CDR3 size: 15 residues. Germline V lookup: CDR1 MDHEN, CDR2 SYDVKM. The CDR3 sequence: CASRGVRRNSYEQYF. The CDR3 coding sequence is TGTGCCAGCAGGGGAGTGAGACGGAACTCCTACGAGCAGTACTTC.

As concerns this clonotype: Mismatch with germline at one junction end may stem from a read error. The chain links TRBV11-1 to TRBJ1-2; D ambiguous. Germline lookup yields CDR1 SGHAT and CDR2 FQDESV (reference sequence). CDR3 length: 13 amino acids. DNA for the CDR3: TGTGCCAGCAGTTTGGAGTGGGCGCATGGCTACACGTTC. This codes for CASSLEWAHGYTF.

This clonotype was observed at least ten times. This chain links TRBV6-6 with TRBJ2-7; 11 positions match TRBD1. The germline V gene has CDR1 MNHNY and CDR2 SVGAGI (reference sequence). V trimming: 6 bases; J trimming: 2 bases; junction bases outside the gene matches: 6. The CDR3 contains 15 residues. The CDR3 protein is CASSPGTGGPYEQYF. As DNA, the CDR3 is TGTGCCAGCAGCCCCGGGACAGGGGGTCCCTACGAGCAGTACTTC.

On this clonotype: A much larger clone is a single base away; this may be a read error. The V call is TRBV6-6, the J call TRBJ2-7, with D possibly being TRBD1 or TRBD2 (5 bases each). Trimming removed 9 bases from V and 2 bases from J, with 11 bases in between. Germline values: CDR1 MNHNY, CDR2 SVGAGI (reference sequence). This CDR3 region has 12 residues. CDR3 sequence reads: CASEGPTYEQYF. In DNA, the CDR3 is TGTGCCAGTGAGGGACCCACCTACGAGCAGTACTTC.

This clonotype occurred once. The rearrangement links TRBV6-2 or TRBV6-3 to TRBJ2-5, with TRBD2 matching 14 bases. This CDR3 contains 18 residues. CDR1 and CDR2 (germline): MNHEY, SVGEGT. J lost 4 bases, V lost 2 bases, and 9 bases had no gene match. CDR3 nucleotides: TGTGCCAGCAGTTACGACGGGACTAGCGGGAGTGTCTTAGAGACCCAGTACTTC. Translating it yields CASSYDGTSGSVLETQYF.

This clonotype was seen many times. The CDR3 sequence is CASSQGPGEQYF. The DNA for the CDR3 is TGTGCCAGCAGTCAGGGCCCTGGCGAGCAGTACTTC. This chain joins TRBV28 and TRBJ2-7; D perhaps matches TRBD1 (5 bases). The V gene's germline CDR1 is MDHEN and CDR2 SYDVKM. The CDR3 is made up of 12 amino acids. V was clipped by 5 bases and J by 6 bases, with 11 bases between them.

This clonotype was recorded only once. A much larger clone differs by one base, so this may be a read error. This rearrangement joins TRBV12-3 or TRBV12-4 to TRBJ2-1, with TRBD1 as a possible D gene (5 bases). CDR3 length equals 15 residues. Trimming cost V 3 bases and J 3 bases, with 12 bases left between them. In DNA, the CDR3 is TGTGCCAGCAGTTTGAACAGGCGCCACTACAATGAGCAGTTCTTC. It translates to CASSLNRRHYNEQFF.

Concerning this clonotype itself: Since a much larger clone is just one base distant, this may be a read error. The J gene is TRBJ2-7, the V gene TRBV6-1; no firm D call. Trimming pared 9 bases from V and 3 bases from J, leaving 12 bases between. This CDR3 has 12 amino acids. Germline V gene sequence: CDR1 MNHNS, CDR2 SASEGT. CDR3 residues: CASSHTDYEQYF. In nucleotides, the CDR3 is TGTGCCAGTTCGCACACAGACTACGAGCAGTACTTC.

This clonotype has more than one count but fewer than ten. CDR3 protein: CASRPLGIGYTF. The CDR3 DNA follows: TGTGCCAGCAGGCCCCTAGGGATCGGCTACACCTTC. The chain uses TRBV12-3 or TRBV12-4 and TRBJ1-2, with D uncertain. Trimming shortened V by 6 bases and J by 8 bases, and 13 bases separated the two germline ends. The CDR3 loop spans 12 amino acids.

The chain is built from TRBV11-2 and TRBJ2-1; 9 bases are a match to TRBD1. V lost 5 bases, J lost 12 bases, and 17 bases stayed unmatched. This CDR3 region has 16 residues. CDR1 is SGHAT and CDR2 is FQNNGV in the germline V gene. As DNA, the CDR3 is TGTGCCAGCAGCCCTAACGGAGGGACAGGGCCGAGTGGGCAGTTCTTC. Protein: CASSPNGGTGPSGQFF.

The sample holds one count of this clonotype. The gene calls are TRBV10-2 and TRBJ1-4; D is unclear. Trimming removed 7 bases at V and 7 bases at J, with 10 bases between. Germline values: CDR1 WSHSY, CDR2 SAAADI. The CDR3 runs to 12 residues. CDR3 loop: CASNRSLEKLFF. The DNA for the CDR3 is TGCGCCAGCAACCGGTCTCTTGAAAAACTGTTTTTT.

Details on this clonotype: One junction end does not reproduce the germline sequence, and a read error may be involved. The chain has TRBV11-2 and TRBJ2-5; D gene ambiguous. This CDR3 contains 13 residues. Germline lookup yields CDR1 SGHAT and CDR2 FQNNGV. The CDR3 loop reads CASNYNTQETLYF. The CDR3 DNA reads TGCGCCAGCAACTACAATACACAAGAGACCCTGTACTTC.

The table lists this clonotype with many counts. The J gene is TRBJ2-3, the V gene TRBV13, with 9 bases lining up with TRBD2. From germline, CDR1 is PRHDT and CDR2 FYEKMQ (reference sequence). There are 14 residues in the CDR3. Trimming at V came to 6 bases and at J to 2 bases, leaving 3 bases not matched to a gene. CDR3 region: CASRTSGYTDTQYF. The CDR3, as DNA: TGTGCCAGCAGGACTAGCGGATACACAGATACGCAGTATTTT.

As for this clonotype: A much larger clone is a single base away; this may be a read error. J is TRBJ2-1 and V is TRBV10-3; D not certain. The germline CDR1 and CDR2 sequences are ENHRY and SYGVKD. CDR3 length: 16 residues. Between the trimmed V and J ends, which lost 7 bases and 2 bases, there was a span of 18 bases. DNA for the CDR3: TGTGCCATCAATGAACCATTACTTGGGGCCTACAATGAGCAGTTCTTC. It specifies CAINEPLLGAYNEQFF.

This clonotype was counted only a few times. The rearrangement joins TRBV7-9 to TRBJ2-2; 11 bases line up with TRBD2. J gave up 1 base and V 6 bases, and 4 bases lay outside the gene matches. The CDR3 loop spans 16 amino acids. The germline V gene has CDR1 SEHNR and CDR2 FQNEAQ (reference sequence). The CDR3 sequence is CASRIGTSGNTGELFF. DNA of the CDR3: TGTGCCAGCAGGATCGGGACTAGCGGGAACACCGGGGAGCTGTTTTTT.